Following are 22 T cell receptor beta chains from one sample sequenced in a study of blood T cells in healthy people across ages. A second PCR of about 7 to 11 cycles used a sample-barcoded 5' primer and a J-beta primer mix. Via MiXCR, TCRdb re-called the 5' RACE reads, giving one row per CDR3 protein. The profile shows 630,000 or so distinct CDR3 sequences, less than 35% of them singletons. The sequenced sample consisted of blood. The receptors shown here come from an elderly woman in good health.

A few counts support this clonotype. This sequence joins TRBV6-2 or TRBV6-3 and TRBJ2-1; TRBD2 matches at 8 bases. The J segment lost 9 bases and the V segment lost 8 bases, leaving 12 bases of the junction unmatched. The CDR3 has 14 amino acids. Germline-derived CDR1 and CDR2 are MNHEY and SVGEGT. The CDR3 loop is CASRRGGSKGEQFF. DNA of the CDR3: TGTGCCAGCCGACGGGGGGGATCAAAGGGTGAGCAGTTCTTC.

The rearrangement joins TRBV5-1 to TRBJ1-6, with D perhaps matching TRBD1 (5 bases). Per germline, CDR1 SGHRS and CDR2 YFSETQ. V lost 1 base and J lost 5, with 13 bases in between. CDR3 length equals 16 residues. For the CDR3, the DNA is TGCGCCAGCAGCTTGAACCCTGGGGGAGATAATTCACCCCTCCACTTT. Protein sequence: CASSLNPGGDNSPLHF.

V gene TRBV20-1 combines with J gene TRBJ2-3; 11 bases are shared with TRBD1. The CDR3 consists of 15 residues. The V segment lost 4 bases and the J segment 2 bases; nucleotides outside the gene matches: 5. CDR1 is DFQATT, CDR2 SNEGSKA, per germline (reference sequence). The CDR3 DNA follows: TGCAGTGCTACACTCGGACAGGGGGCCACAGATACGCAGTATTTT. Protein: CSATLGQGATDTQYF.

CDR3 region: CASSSSIGTGNTEAFF. DNA of the CDR3: TGCGCCAGCAGCTCATCAATCGGGACAGGGAACACTGAAGCTTTCTTT. The genes are TRBV5-1 and TRBJ1-1; 8 nucleotides line up with TRBD1. CDR3 length equals 16 residues. Germline values: CDR1 SGHRS, CDR2 YFSETQ. Trimming at V came to 3 bases and at J to 1 base, leaving 8 bases not matched to a gene.

About this clonotype itself: A clone one base away is much larger, so this may be a read error. The chain is built from TRBV11-2 and TRBJ2-7, with D uncertain. Germline V gives CDR1 SGHAT, CDR2 FQNNGV. The CDR3 consists of 15 residues. The CDR3 bases are TGTGCCAGCAGCTTAGATCAACAGATTTACTACGAGCGGTACTTC. It codes for CASSLDQQIYYERYF.

Note on this clonotype: Possible read error: a much larger clone is one base away. The rearrangement links TRBV2 to TRBJ1-4; maybe TRBD1 (6 bases). This CDR3 comprises 16 residues. CDR1 is SNHLY and CDR2 is FYNNEI in the germline V gene. CDR3 DNA sequence: TGTGCCAGCAGTCCACGCCAGGACAGTTGGGATGAAAAACGGTTTTTT. Amino acids: CASSPRQDSWDEKRFF.

This chain joins TRBV6-1 and TRBJ2-7, with D possibly matching TRBD1 (6 bases). The ends were cut back, 1 base at V and 4 bases at J, with 8 bases in the middle. The CDR3 runs to 13 residues. Germline-derived CDR1 and CDR2 are MNHNS and SASEGT. The CDR3 sequence is CASSEGTVYEQYF. In DNA form, the CDR3 reads TGTGCCAGCAGTGAAGGGACAGTTTACGAGCAGTACTTC.

This sequence joins TRBV6-1 and TRBJ1-4; tentative D call: TRBD1 (6 bases). The CDR3 runs 15 residues. The V and J ends lost 8 bases and 5 bases respectively, with 18 bases between them. Germline CDR1 and CDR2: MNHNS and SASEGT. CDR3 protein: CASGLKGGRNEKLFF. The CDR3 nucleotides read TGTGCCAGCGGTCTGAAGGGGGGGAGAAATGAAAAACTGTTTTTT.

This clonotype was seen only a few times. A much larger clone differs from this one at a single base, so this may be a read error. The gene calls are TRBV11-2 and TRBJ2-1, with D perhaps TRBD2 (5 bases). CDR1 and CDR2 (germline): SGHAT, FQNNGV. This CDR3 contains 15 residues. The CDR3 region is CAGSLDRVPGNEQFF. The CDR3 DNA reads TGTGCCGGCAGCTTAGATCGGGTCCCGGGGAATGAGCAGTTCTTC.

This clonotype appeared many times. CDR3 protein: CSVGRISYEQYF. CDR3 in DNA: TGCAGCGTCGGGCGGATAAGCTACGAGCAGTACTTC. J is TRBJ2-7 and V is TRBV29-1; no firm D call. CDR3 length: 12 residues. V lost 6 bases and J lost 3, with 12 bases in between. In germline, CDR1 is SQVTM, CDR2 ANQGSEA.

The chain carries TRBV20-1 and TRBJ1-5; D unclear. Trimming took 3 bases from V and 0 from J, leaving 15 bases between them. CDR3 length: 16 amino acids. Germline CDR1 DFQATT, CDR2 SNEGSKA (reference sequence). CDR3 loop: CSASSPSLHSNQPQHF. The CDR3, as DNA: TGCAGTGCTAGTTCGCCGAGCTTACATAGCAATCAGCCCCAGCATTTT.

This clonotype was recorded once. Just one base apart from a much larger clone, this may be a read error. The V gene is TRBV5-5, the J gene TRBJ1-1; possible D gene TRBD1, 5 bases. The CDR3 extends over 14 amino acids. CDR1 is SGHKS, CDR2 YYEKEE, per germline (reference sequence). CDR3 DNA: TGTGCCAGCAGCTTGGTACAGGACAACACTGGAGCTTTCTTT. As protein: CASSLVQDNTGAFF.

This clonotype was picked up a small number of times. The chain is built from TRBV27 and TRBJ1-2; weak D call: TRBD1 (5 bases). Germline lookup yields CDR1 MNHEY and CDR2 SMNVEV (reference sequence). Trimming removed 5 bases at V and 7 bases at J, with 14 bases between. This CDR3 has 13 amino acids. The CDR3 sequence is CASSNPQGIGYTF. The CDR3 DNA follows: TGTGCCAGCAGTAATCCCCAGGGTATTGGCTACACCTTC.

For this clonotype: A much larger clone lies a single base off, so this may be a read error. The V gene is TRBV28, the J gene TRBJ1-2; tentatively, D is TRBD1 (5 bases). Germline V CDR1 and CDR2: MDHEN, SYDVKM. This CDR3 is 13 amino acids long. The V end lost 6 bases, the J end lost 3 bases, and 11 bases lay between the germline ends. The CDR3 DNA follows: TGTGCCAGCAGGTTAGGGGTATACTATGGCTACACCTTC. Its protein product is CASRLGVYYGYTF.

The V gene is TRBV24-1, the J gene TRBJ2-1, with TRBD2 identical over 11 bases. The CDR3 is 17 residues long. Germline loops: CDR1 KGHDR, CDR2 SFDVKD. V shed 3 bases, J shed 9 bases, and the junction held 12 bases outside the gene matches. DNA of the CDR3: TGTGCCACCAGTGATCGAAAAATAGCGGGGGGGCCGGGTGAGCAGTTCTTC. Translating gives CATSDRKIAGGPGEQFF.

This clonotype occurred many times. The V and J genes are TRBV9 and TRBJ1-5; D might be TRBD1 (5 bases). The CDR3 is 15 residues long. Trimming pared 4 bases from V and 6 bases from J, leaving 17 bases between. The V gene's germline CDR1 is SGDLS and CDR2 YYNGEE. DNA for the CDR3: TGTGCCAGCAGCTCCGGGGCCGGCGTGGGTCAGCCCCAGCATTTT. Its protein product is CASSSGAGVGQPQHF.

This clonotype has at least ten counts. The chain uses TRBV29-1 and TRBJ2-4; D perhaps matches TRBD2 (7 bases). CDR1 is SQVTM, CDR2 ANQGSEA, per germline. Trimming removed 0 bases from V and 6 bases from J, with 9 bases in between. This CDR3 is 13 amino acids long. In DNA form, the CDR3 reads TGCAGCGTTGAAGATCGGGGGGCAAACATTCAGTACTTC. Protein sequence: CSVEDRGANIQYF.

This clonotype was found many times. J is TRBJ1-6 and V is TRBV10-3; D is possibly TRBD1 (5 bases). Germline V CDR1 and CDR2: ENHRY, SYGVKD. CDR3 length equals 12 residues. Trimming removed 11 bases at V and 14 bases at J, with 19 bases between. CDR3 bases: TGTGCCGCGCGGGACCCGCAAAAAACCCTCCACTTT. It translates to CAARDPQKTLHF.

The chain uses TRBV28 and TRBJ1-4, with TRBD1 identical over 11 bases. The CDR3 runs to 14 residues. The ends lost 3 bases at V and 10 bases at J; junction bases unmatched: 4. Germline lookup yields CDR1 MDHEN and CDR2 SYDVKM. The CDR3 bases are TGTGCCAGCAGTTTGCAAGGGACAGGGGGAAAACTGTTTTTT. Amino acids: CASSLQGTGGKLFF.

The V gene is TRBV6-5, the J gene TRBJ2-3; 8 bases line up with TRBD2. The CDR3 runs to 14 residues. Germline CDR1 is MNHEY and CDR2 is SVGAGI. J was trimmed by 5 bases and V by 6 bases; bases with no gene match: 7. CDR3 loop: CASRSRGAEDTQYF. CDR3 nucleotides: TGTGCCAGCAGGTCGCGGGGGGCCGAAGATACGCAGTATTTT.

In this sample, this clonotype turned up many times. The rearrangement joins TRBV12-3 or TRBV12-4 to TRBJ1-2; D is unresolved. With 2 bases removed from V and 7 bases from J, the gap between germline ends came to 8 bases. CDR3 length: 12 residues. CDR3 residues: CASSLRTSGYTF. Here the CDR3 DNA reads TGTGCCAGCAGTTTACGGACGAGTGGCTACACCTTC.

This clonotype appeared many times. V usage is TRBV10-3 and J usage is TRBJ1-1; 10 nucleotides match TRBD1. The CDR3 consists of 13 residues. V was clipped by 11 bases and J by 5 bases; unmatched bases: 8. Looked up from germline, CDR1 is ENHRY and CDR2 is SYGVKD. The CDR3 DNA follows: TGTGCCGCAAAAGGACAGGGGGGGACTGAAGCTTTCTTT. Amino acids: CAAKGQGGTEAFF.